Listed below are T cell receptor beta chains from one sample, sequenced in a study of T cell repertoires in cytomegalovirus infection. TCRdb itself ran the reads through MiXCR, one entry per CDR3 protein. The table includes 480,000 or so distinct CDR3 sequences, around 11% detected once. The sequencing input was PBMCs. Source of these receptors: a human donor in good health (CMV status not recorded). Some clones in this sample may be carry-over from other donors' samples. CDR3s include the opening cysteine and the closing phenylalanine or tryptophan. D genes are given only for firm matches. Rows may omit the clone size; those that give it use once, few, many or a size class.

cdr3_length: 13; clone_size: many; j_call: TRBJ2-7; d_call: -; v_call: TRBV7-9; cdr3_nt: TGTGCCAGCAGCTTAGCGGACTCGTCCGAGCAGTACTTC; cdr3_aa: CASSLADSSEQYF
cdr3_length: 13; clone_size: many; j_call: TRBJ2-7; d_call: -; v_call: TRBV28; cdr3_nt: TGTGCCAGCAGTTTCGTCAGCTCCTACGAGCAGTACTTC; cdr3_aa: CASSFVSSYEQYF
cdr3_length: 15; clone_size: many; j_call: TRBJ1-1; d_call: -; v_call: TRBV28; cdr3_nt: TGTGCCAGCAGTTCTCCTGACCCGGGGGACACTGAAGCTTTCTTT; cdr3_aa: CASSSPDPGDTEAFF
cdr3_length: 14; clone_size: few; j_call: TRBJ2-1; d_call: -; v_call: TRBV20-1; cdr3_nt: TGCAGTGCTAGGAGCAGCAGCTCCTACAATGAGCAGTTCTTC; cdr3_aa: CSARSSSSYNEQFF
cdr3_length: 13; clone_size: many; j_call: TRBJ1-2; d_call: TRBD1; v_call: TRBV7-2; cdr3_nt: TGTGCCAGCAGCTCGCAGGGGGTATATGGCTACACCTTC; cdr3_aa: CASSSQGVYGYTF
cdr3_length: 15; clone_size: many; j_call: TRBJ1-4; d_call: -; v_call: TRBV28; cdr3_nt: TGTGCCAGCAGGTCCCCGCGGGGACCTAATGAAAAACTGTTTTTT; cdr3_aa: CASRSPRGPNEKLFF
cdr3_length: 14; clone_size: many; j_call: TRBJ2-7; d_call: -; v_call: TRBV19; cdr3_nt: TGTGCCAGTAGTATCGGGGCAGGGACCTACGAGCAGTACTTC; cdr3_aa: CASSIGAGTYEQYF
cdr3_length: 19; clone_size: -; j_call: TRBJ2-3; d_call: TRBD2; v_call: TRBV19; cdr3_nt: TGTGCCAGTGCCTCTGGGCTAGCGGGAGCCCTGAGAAGCACAGATACGCAGTATTTT; cdr3_aa: CASASGLAGALRSTDTQYF
cdr3_length: 13; clone_size: few; j_call: TRBJ2-1; d_call: TRBD2; v_call: TRBV5-6; cdr3_nt: TGTGCCAGCGGGCGGGGAGGGTGGAATGAGCAGTTCTTC; cdr3_aa: CASGRGGWNEQFF
cdr3_length: 16; clone_size: many; j_call: TRBJ1-2; d_call: -; v_call: TRBV11-1; cdr3_nt: TGTGCCAGCAGCTATTACGTCCGGGACCAAGGAAGGGGCTACACCTTC; cdr3_aa: CASSYYVRDQGRGYTF
cdr3_length: 13; clone_size: few; j_call: TRBJ2-5; d_call: -; v_call: TRBV12-3/TRBV12-4; cdr3_nt: TGTGCCAGCAAGCGGACAGTACAAGAGACCCAGTACTTC; cdr3_aa: CASKRTVQETQYF
cdr3_length: 15; clone_size: -; j_call: TRBJ2-1; d_call: -; v_call: TRBV5-1; cdr3_nt: TGCGCCAGCTCCTCCGGGAGACCCCCCTACAATGAGCAGTTCTTC; cdr3_aa: CASSSGRPPYNEQFF
cdr3_length: 15; clone_size: few; j_call: TRBJ1-1; d_call: -; v_call: TRBV9; cdr3_nt: TGTGCCAGCAGCGTAGAGTGGGGAGTATACACTGAAGCTTTCTTT; cdr3_aa: CASSVEWGVYTEAFF
cdr3_length: 15; clone_size: few; j_call: TRBJ2-1; d_call: TRBD2; v_call: TRBV7-9; cdr3_nt: TGTGCCAGCAGCTTAGAGGGACTACCAAAAAATGAGCAGTTCTTC; cdr3_aa: CASSLEGLPKNEQFF
cdr3_length: 15; clone_size: -; j_call: TRBJ2-4; d_call: TRBD2; v_call: TRBV11-3; cdr3_nt: TGTGCCAGCAGCCTGGGGGGGTCCGCCAAAAACATTCAGTACTTC; cdr3_aa: CASSLGGSAKNIQYF
cdr3_length: 13; clone_size: many; j_call: TRBJ1-1; d_call: -; v_call: TRBV19; cdr3_nt: TGTGCCAGTCGCCTTACAGGGAACACTGAAGCTTTCTTT; cdr3_aa: CASRLTGNTEAFF
cdr3_length: 13; clone_size: many; j_call: TRBJ1-3; d_call: -; v_call: TRBV6-2/TRBV6-3; cdr3_nt: TGTGCCAGCAGACCCCAACCTGGTAACACCATATATTTT; cdr3_aa: CASRPQPGNTIYF
cdr3_length: 16; clone_size: many; j_call: TRBJ1-5; d_call: TRBD1; v_call: TRBV18; cdr3_nt: TGTGCCAGCTCACCAGGACAGGGGTCAATGGTTCAGCCCCAGCATTTT; cdr3_aa: CASSPGQGSMVQPQHF
cdr3_length: 14; clone_size: many; j_call: TRBJ2-7; d_call: TRBD1; v_call: TRBV3-1; cdr3_nt: TGTGCCAGCAGCCATCGGACAGGGATCTACGAGCAGTACTTC; cdr3_aa: CASSHRTGIYEQYF
cdr3_length: 13; clone_size: many; j_call: TRBJ2-2; d_call: -; v_call: TRBV7-3; cdr3_nt: TGTGCCAGCCGGACGGCAAACACCGGGGAGCTGTTTTTT; cdr3_aa: CASRTANTGELFF
cdr3_length: 17; clone_size: many; j_call: TRBJ2-7; d_call: TRBD1; v_call: TRBV4-2; cdr3_nt: TGTGCCAGCAGCCAGGGCCGGATGTCAGGACAGGGCTACGAGCAGTACTTC; cdr3_aa: CASSQGRMSGQGYEQYF
cdr3_length: 14; clone_size: -; j_call: TRBJ1-4; d_call: TRBD1; v_call: TRBV20-1; cdr3_nt: TGCAGTGCTAGACAGACAGGGGGGAATGAAAAACTGTTTTTT; cdr3_aa: CSARQTGGNEKLFF
cdr3_length: 14; clone_size: -; j_call: TRBJ2-1; d_call: TRBD2; v_call: TRBV24-1; cdr3_nt: TGTGCCACCGGCCGGGGGGGGAAGGACAATGAGCAGTTCTTC; cdr3_aa: CATGRGGKDNEQFF
cdr3_length: 14; clone_size: many; j_call: TRBJ2-7; d_call: TRBD1; v_call: TRBV7-2; cdr3_nt: TGTGCCAGCAGCTTAACGACAGGGGGCTACGAGCAGTACTTC; cdr3_aa: CASSLTTGGYEQYF
cdr3_length: 13; clone_size: few; j_call: TRBJ2-2; d_call: -; v_call: TRBV5-4; cdr3_nt: TGTGCCAGCAGCTACGGGACCGCCGGGGAGCTGTTTTTT; cdr3_aa: CASSYGTAGELFF
cdr3_length: 14; clone_size: many; j_call: TRBJ2-7; d_call: -; v_call: TRBV19; cdr3_nt: TGTGCCAGTAGTATGACCCAGAACCACTACGAGCAGTACTTC; cdr3_aa: CASSMTQNHYEQYF
cdr3_length: 15; clone_size: -; j_call: TRBJ2-2; d_call: -; v_call: TRBV19; cdr3_nt: TGTGCCAGTAGGGAGGGCTTCACGAGGACCGGGGAGCTGTTTTTT; cdr3_aa: CASREGFTRTGELFF
cdr3_length: 15; clone_size: -; j_call: TRBJ2-1; d_call: TRBD2; v_call: TRBV6-5; cdr3_nt: TGTGCCAGCAGGACCCAACGGGGGGCCTACAATGAGCAGTTCTTC; cdr3_aa: CASRTQRGAYNEQFF
cdr3_length: 15; clone_size: many; j_call: TRBJ2-2; d_call: TRBD2; v_call: TRBV11-2; cdr3_nt: TGTGCCAGCAGCTTCGGGACTAGGAACACCGGGGAGCTGTTTTTT; cdr3_aa: CASSFGTRNTGELFF
cdr3_length: 17; clone_size: few; j_call: TRBJ2-7; d_call: TRBD1; v_call: TRBV19; cdr3_nt: TGTGCCAGTAGTCCCAGGTCACTTAGACAGGGAACCTACGAGCAGTACTTC; cdr3_aa: CASSPRSLRQGTYEQYF
cdr3_length: 13; clone_size: -; j_call: TRBJ1-5; d_call: TRBD1; v_call: TRBV6-2/TRBV6-3; cdr3_nt: TGTGCCAGCAGAGGACAGGCACTGCAGCCCCAGCATTTT; cdr3_aa: CASRGQALQPQHF
cdr3_length: 13; clone_size: -; j_call: TRBJ2-1; d_call: -; v_call: TRBV15; cdr3_nt: TGTGCCACCAGCAGAGATATAGGTATCGAGCAGTTCTTC; cdr3_aa: CATSRDIGIEQFF
cdr3_length: 12; clone_size: many; j_call: TRBJ2-1; d_call: -; v_call: TRBV7-2; cdr3_nt: TGTGCCAGCAGCGCCTTCAACAATGAGCAGTTCTTC; cdr3_aa: CASSAFNNEQFF
cdr3_length: 15; clone_size: many; j_call: TRBJ2-7; d_call: -; v_call: TRBV11-3; cdr3_nt: TGTGCCAGCAGCCTCCAAGGGGACGGCTCCTACGAGCAGTACTTC; cdr3_aa: CASSLQGDGSYEQYF
cdr3_length: 15; clone_size: -; j_call: TRBJ1-5; d_call: -; v_call: TRBV19; cdr3_nt: TGTGCCAGTAGTATAGGGGACCACGGGTTTAGGCCCCAGCATTTT; cdr3_aa: CASSIGDHGFRPQHF
cdr3_length: 16; clone_size: many; j_call: TRBJ2-1; d_call: TRBD2; v_call: TRBV7-2; cdr3_nt: TGTGCCAGCAGCGTAAGGCTAGCGGGAGGCGGCGATGAGCAGTTCTTC; cdr3_aa: CASSVRLAGGGDEQFF
cdr3_length: 11; clone_size: -; j_call: TRBJ2-7; d_call: -; v_call: TRBV2; cdr3_nt: TGTGCCAGCAGTGATACCCACGAGCAGTACTTC; cdr3_aa: CASSDTHEQYF
cdr3_length: 17; clone_size: many; j_call: TRBJ1-3; d_call: TRBD1; v_call: TRBV7-2; cdr3_nt: TGTGCCAGCAGCTTAGTACCCCAGACAGGGTTAGGAAACACCATATATTTT; cdr3_aa: CASSLVPQTGLGNTIYF
cdr3_length: 15; clone_size: many; j_call: TRBJ1-1; d_call: -; v_call: TRBV7-9; cdr3_nt: TGTGCCAGCAGCTTAAGGTTAGAGGGGAACACTGAAGCTTTCTTT; cdr3_aa: CASSLRLEGNTEAFF
cdr3_length: 14; clone_size: -; j_call: TRBJ2-3; d_call: -; v_call: TRBV20-1; cdr3_nt: TGCAGTGCTAGAGCTGGGACCCGCCCAGATACGCAGTATTTT; cdr3_aa: CSARAGTRPDTQYF
cdr3_length: 15; clone_size: many; j_call: TRBJ1-5; d_call: -; v_call: TRBV6-1; cdr3_nt: TGTGCCAGCAGTGAAGGGGGAATGAGCAATCAGCCCCAGCATTTT; cdr3_aa: CASSEGGMSNQPQHF
cdr3_length: 15; clone_size: few; j_call: TRBJ2-6; d_call: -; v_call: TRBV7-7; cdr3_nt: TGTGCCAGCAGCCCACCAGGGTCCGGGGCCAACGTCCTGACTTTC; cdr3_aa: CASSPPGSGANVLTF
cdr3_length: 15; clone_size: many; j_call: TRBJ1-5; d_call: TRBD1; v_call: TRBV6-1; cdr3_nt: TGTGCCAGCAGTAGAGACAGGGGTAACAATCAGCCCCAGCATTTT; cdr3_aa: CASSRDRGNNQPQHF
cdr3_length: 13; clone_size: -; j_call: TRBJ2-7; d_call: TRBD1; v_call: TRBV2; cdr3_nt: TGTGCCAGCCGGGACAGGGAGCGGTACGAGCAGTACTTC; cdr3_aa: CASRDRERYEQYF
cdr3_length: 17; clone_size: -; j_call: TRBJ2-7; d_call: TRBD1; v_call: TRBV11-2; cdr3_nt: TGTGCCAGCAGCTTAGAGGCCTACACAGGGGGATCCTACGAGCAGTACTTC; cdr3_aa: CASSLEAYTGGSYEQYF
cdr3_length: 15; clone_size: -; j_call: TRBJ1-3; d_call: TRBD1; v_call: TRBV9; cdr3_nt: TGTGCCAGCAGCGAGGGACAGGCCTCTGGAAACACCATATATTTT; cdr3_aa: CASSEGQASGNTIYF
cdr3_length: 11; clone_size: few; j_call: TRBJ1-4; d_call: -; v_call: TRBV29-1; cdr3_nt: TGCAGCGGGGGAGTTAATGAAAAACTGTTTTTT; cdr3_aa: CSGGVNEKLFF
cdr3_length: 14; clone_size: -; j_call: TRBJ1-2; d_call: TRBD1; v_call: TRBV5-1; cdr3_nt: TGCGCCAGCAGCTCGACAGGGGGCTCGATCAGCTACACCTTC; cdr3_aa: CASSSTGGSISYTF